This TCR beta chain was sequenced in a study of T cells in Graves' hyperthyroidism and ophthalmopathy. Overall study results and limits: Using 13 V-J features, a model discriminated ophthalmopathy from stable hyperthyroidism. The majority of expanded thyroid clonotypes above 0.001 also appeared in blood.

Germline CDR1 reads LNHDA; CDR2 reads SQIVND (reference sequence). The V end lost 6 bases, the J end lost 1 base, and 10 bases lay between the germline ends. The CDR3 totals 14 residues. Using RNA transcripts as the source, TCR beta CDR3 regions were amplified. The HTBI primer set served for first-round RT-PCR of the TCR CDR3. TCRdb fed the multiplex PCR reads into MiXCR, producing one record per CDR3 protein. This table holds a few hundred thousand distinct CDR3 sequences, approximately 13% found once. Among ophthalmopathy patients, the Clinical Activity Score reached at least 3, the NOSPECS grade reached at least 4, and duration remained under 3 months. Together with thyroid ultrasound, orbital computed tomography, serum thyroxine and TRAb, clinical symptoms were used for diagnoses. Concerning this clonotype: Antigen unknown.

This sequence originates from a woman aged 40 to 50 with Graves' ophthalmopathy. The rearrangement uses TRBV19 and TRBJ1-5; possibly TRBD1 for D (6 bases). The sequenced material came from blood. CDR3 amino acids: CASRKRGSNQPQHF. CDR3 in DNA: TGTGCCAGTAGAAAGAGGGGGAGCAATCAGCCCCAGCATTTT.